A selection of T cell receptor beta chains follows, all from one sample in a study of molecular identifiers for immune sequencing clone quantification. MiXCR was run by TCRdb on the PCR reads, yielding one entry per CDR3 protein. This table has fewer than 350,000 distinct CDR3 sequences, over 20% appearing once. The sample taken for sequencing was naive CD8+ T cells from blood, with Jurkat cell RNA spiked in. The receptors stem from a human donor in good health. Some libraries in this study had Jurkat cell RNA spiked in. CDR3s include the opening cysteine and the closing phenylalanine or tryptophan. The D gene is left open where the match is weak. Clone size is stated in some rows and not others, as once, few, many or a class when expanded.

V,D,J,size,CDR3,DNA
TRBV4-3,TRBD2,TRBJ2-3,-,CASSQDRIAGFTDTQYF,TGCGCCAGCAGCCAAGATAGGATAGCGGGGTTCACAGATACGCAGTATTTT
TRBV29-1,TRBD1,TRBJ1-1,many,CSVVQGWNTEAFF,TGCAGCGTGGTACAGGGGTGGAACACTGAAGCTTTCTTT
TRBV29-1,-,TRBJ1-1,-,CSDDIQGLNAEAFF,TGCAGCGATGACATACAGGGACTGAACGCTGAAGCTTTCTTT
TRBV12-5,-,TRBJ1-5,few,CTTGPGMPQHF,TGTACTACTGGCCCAGGGATGCCCCAGCATTTT
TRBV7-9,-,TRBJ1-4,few,CASSLGVSPNEKLFF,TGTGCCAGCAGCTTAGGCGTCAGCCCTAATGAAAAACTGTTTTTT
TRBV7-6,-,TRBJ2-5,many,CASSLLTEEETQYF,TGTGCCAGCAGCTTATTGACAGAAGAAGAGACCCAGTACTTC
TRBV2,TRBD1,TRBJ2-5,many,CATEPGTGQETQYF,TGTGCCACAGAGCCCGGGACAGGGCAAGAGACCCAGTACTTC
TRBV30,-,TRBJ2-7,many,CAWGLGPPGVYEQYF,TGTGCCTGGGGACTTGGACCGCCAGGTGTCTACGAGCAGTACTTC
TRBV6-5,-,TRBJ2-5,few,CASSYSSPLSRGGQETQYF,TGTGCCAGCAGTTACTCGAGCCCCCTCAGCAGGGGAGGTCAAGAGACCCAGTACTTC
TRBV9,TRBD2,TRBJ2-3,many,CASSAGGRSTDTQYF,TGTGCCAGCAGCGCGGGGGGGCGAAGCACAGATACGCAGTATTTT
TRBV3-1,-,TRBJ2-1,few,CASSTQGLDEQFF,TGTGCCAGCAGCACACAGGGTTTGGATGAGCAGTTCTTC
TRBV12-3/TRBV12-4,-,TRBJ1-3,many,CASRHPTVSGNTIYF,TGTGCCAGCAGACACCCGACAGTCTCTGGAAACACCATATATTTT
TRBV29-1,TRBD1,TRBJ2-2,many,CSAQGATGELFF,TGCAGCGCCCAGGGGGCAACCGGGGAGCTGTTTTTT
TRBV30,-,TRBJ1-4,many,CAYLVGTPGGEKLFF,TGTGCCTATTTAGTCGGGACCCCGGGCGGTGAAAAACTGTTTTTT
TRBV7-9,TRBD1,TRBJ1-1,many,CASSLYRGPNTEAFF,TGTGCCAGCAGCTTATACAGGGGGCCGAACACTGAAGCTTTCTTT
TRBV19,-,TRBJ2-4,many,CASSIGSQNIQYF,TGTGCCAGTAGTATAGGTAGCCAAAACATTCAGTACTTC
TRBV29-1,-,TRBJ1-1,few,CSVFGGDLVITEAFF,TGCAGCGTTTTTGGAGGGGACCTGGTCATAACTGAAGCTTTCTTT
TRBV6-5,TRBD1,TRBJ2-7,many,CASSYGQGAVYEQYF,TGTGCCAGCAGTTACGGACAGGGAGCTGTTTACGAGCAGTACTTC
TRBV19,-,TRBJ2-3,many,CASSITASPGDTQYF,TGTGCCAGTAGTATTACGGCTAGCCCAGGTGATACGCAGTATTTT
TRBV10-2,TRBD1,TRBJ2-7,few,CASSESMWTGPSSYEQYF,TGCGCCAGCAGTGAGTCGATGTGGACAGGGCCTAGCTCCTACGAGCAGTACTTC
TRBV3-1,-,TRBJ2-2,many,CASSQETPGGYFTGELFF,TGTGCCAGCAGCCAAGAGACCCCAGGGGGGTATTTCACCGGGGAGCTGTTTTTT
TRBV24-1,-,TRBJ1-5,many,CATSDDIGYSNQPQHF,TGTGCCACCAGTGATGACATTGGATATAGCAATCAGCCCCAGCATTTT
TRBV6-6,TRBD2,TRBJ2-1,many,CASSPTSGGAHEQFF,TGTGCCAGCAGTCCGACTAGCGGGGGGGCCCATGAGCAGTTCTTC
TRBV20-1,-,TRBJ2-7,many,CSARDTGPLVREQYF,TGCAGTGCTAGAGATACGGGACCCCTGGTGCGCGAGCAGTACTTC